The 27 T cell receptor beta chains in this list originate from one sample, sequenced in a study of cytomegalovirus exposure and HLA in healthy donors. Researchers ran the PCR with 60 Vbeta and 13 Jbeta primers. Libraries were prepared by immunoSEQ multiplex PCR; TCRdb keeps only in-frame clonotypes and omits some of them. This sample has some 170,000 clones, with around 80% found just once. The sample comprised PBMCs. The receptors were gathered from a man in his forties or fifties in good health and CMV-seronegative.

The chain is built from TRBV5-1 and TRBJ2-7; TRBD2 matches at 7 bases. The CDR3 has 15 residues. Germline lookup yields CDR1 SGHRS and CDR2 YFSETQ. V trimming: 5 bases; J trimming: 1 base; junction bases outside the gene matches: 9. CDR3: CASRGSGETSYEQYF. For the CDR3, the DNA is TGCGCCAGCAGGGGGAGCGGGGAGACGTCCTACGAGCAGTACTTC. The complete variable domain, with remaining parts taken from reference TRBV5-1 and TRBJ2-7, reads KAGVTQTPRYLIKTRGQQVTLSCSPISGHRSVSWYQQTPGQGLQFLFEYFSETQRNKGNFPGRFSGRQFSNSRSEMNVSTLELGDSALYLCASRGSGETSYEQYFGPGTRLTVT.

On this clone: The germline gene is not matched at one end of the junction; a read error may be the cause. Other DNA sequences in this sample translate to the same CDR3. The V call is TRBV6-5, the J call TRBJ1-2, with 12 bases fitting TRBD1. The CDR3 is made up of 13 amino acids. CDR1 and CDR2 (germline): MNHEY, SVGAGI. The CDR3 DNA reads TGCGCCAGCAGTAGGGACAGGGGGCATGGCTACACCTTC. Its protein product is CASSRDRGHGYTF.

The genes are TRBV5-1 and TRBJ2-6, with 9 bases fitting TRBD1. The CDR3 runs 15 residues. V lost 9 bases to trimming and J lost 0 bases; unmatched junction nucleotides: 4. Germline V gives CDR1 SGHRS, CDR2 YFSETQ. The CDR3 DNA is TGCGCCACCGGGACAGGGAGCTCTGGGGCCAACGTCCTGACTTTC. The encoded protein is CATGTGSSGANVLTF.

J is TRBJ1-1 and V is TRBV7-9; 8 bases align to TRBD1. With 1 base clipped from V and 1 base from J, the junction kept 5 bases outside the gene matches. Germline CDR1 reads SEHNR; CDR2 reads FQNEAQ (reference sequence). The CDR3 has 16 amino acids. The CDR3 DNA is TGTGCCAGCAGCTTAGGGGGGACAGGCAGGAACACTGAAGCTTTCTTT. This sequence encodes CASSLGGTGRNTEAFF.

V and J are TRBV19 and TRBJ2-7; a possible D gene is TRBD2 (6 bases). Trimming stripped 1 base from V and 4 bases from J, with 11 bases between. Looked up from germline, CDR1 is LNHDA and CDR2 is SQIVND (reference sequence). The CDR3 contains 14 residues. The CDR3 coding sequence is TGTGCCAGTAGTATAGTTGGAGGGAAGTACGAGCAGTACTTC. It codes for CASSIVGGKYEQYF.

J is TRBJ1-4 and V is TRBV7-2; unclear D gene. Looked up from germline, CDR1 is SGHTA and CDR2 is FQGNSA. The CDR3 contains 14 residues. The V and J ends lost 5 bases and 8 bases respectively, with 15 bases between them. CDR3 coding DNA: TGTGCCAGCAGCCAAAGAACAACAGAAGAAAAACTGTTTTTT. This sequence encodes CASSQRTTEEKLFF.

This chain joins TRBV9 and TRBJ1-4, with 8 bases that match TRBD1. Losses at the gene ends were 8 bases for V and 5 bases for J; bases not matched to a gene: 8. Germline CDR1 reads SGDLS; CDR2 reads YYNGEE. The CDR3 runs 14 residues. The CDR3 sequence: CASRPGTGNEKLFF. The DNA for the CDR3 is TGTGCCAGTAGGCCCGGGACAGGCAATGAAAAACTGTTTTTT.

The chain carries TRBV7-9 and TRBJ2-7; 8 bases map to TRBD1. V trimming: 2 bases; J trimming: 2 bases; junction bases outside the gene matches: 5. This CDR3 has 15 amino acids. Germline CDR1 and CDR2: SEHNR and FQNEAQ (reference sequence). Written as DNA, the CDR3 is TGTGCCAGCAGCTTACCAGAGACAGGGGCCTACGAGCAGTACTTC. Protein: CASSLPETGAYEQYF.

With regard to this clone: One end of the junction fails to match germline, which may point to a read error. This chain's CDR3 is CASSARTGGTDTQYF. The DNA for the CDR3 is TGTGCCAGCAGCGCCCGGACAGGGGGCACGGATACGCAGTATTTT. The chain is built from TRBV7-2 and TRBJ2-3, with 11 bases identical to TRBD1. Germline lookup yields CDR1 SGHTA and CDR2 FQGNSA. There are 15 residues in the CDR3.

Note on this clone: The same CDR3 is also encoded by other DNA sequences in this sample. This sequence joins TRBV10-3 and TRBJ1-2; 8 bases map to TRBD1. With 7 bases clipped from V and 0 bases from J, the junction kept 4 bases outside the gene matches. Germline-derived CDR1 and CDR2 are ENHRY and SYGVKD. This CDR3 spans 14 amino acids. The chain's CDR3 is CAIKDRAANYGYTF. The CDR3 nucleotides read TGTGCCATCAAGGACAGGGCAGCTAACTATGGCTACACCTTC.

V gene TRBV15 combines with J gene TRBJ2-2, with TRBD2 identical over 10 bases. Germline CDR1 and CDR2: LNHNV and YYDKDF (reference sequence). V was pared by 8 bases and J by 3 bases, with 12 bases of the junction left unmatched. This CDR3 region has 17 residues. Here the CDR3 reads CATARGSGGAYTGELFF. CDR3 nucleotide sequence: TGTGCCACCGCCCGGGGGAGCGGGGGGGCCTACACCGGGGAGCTGTTTTTT. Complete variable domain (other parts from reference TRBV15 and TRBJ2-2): DAMVIQNPRYQVTQFGKPVTLSCSQTLNHNVMYWYQQKSSQAPKLLFHYYDKDFNNEADTPDNFQSRRPNTSFCFLDIRSPGLGDTAMYLCATARGSGGAYTGELFFGEGSRLTVL.

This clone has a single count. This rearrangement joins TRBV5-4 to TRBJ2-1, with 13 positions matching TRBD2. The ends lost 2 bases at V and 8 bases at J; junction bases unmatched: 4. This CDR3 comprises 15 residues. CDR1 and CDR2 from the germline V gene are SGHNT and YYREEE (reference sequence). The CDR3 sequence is CASSFGLAGAHEQFF. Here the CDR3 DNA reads TGTGCCAGCAGCTTCGGACTAGCGGGGGCTCATGAGCAGTTCTTC.

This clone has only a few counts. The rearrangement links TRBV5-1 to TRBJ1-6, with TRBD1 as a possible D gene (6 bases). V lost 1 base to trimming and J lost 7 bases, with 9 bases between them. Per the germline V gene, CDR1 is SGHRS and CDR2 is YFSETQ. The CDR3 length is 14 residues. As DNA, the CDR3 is TGCGCCAGCAGCTTGTCCAGGGGCAATTCACCCCTCCACTTT. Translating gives CASSLSRGNSPLHF.

CDR3 residues: CASSAASGGTDTQYF. The CDR3 DNA reads as TGTGCCAGCAGTGCGGCTAGCGGGGGCACAGATACGCAGTATTTT. The chain joins TRBV6-4 to TRBJ2-3; 9 bases are a match to TRBD2. V shed 4 bases and J 1 base; nucleotides not matched to a gene: 3. The CDR3 runs 15 residues. Germline assignment: CDR1 MRHNA and CDR2 SNTAGT.

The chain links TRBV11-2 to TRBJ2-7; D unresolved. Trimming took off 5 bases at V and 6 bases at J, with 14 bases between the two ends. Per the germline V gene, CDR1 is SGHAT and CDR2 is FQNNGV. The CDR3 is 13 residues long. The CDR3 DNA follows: TGTGCCAGCAGCCCAATTAGTGGCGGCGAGCAGTACTTC. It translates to CASSPISGGEQYF.

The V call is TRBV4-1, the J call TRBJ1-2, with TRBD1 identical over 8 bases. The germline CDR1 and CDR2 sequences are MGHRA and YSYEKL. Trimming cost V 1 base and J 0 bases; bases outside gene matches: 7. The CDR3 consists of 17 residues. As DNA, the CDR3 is TGCGCCAGCAGCCAAGTGGCAGGGGGCACTTCTAACTATGGCTACACCTTC. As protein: CASSQVAGGTSNYGYTF.

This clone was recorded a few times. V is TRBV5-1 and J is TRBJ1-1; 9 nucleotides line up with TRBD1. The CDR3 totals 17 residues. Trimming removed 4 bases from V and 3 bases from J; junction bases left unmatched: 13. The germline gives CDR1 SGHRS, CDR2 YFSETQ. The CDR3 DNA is TGCGCCAGCAGCCTAACCGGGACAGGGAGAAGGGACACTGAAGCTTTCTTT. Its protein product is CASSLTGTGRRDTEAFF.

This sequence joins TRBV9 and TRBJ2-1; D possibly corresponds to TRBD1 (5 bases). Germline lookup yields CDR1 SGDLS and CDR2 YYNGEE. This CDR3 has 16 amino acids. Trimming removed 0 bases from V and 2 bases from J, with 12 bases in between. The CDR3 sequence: CASSVVGQGTYNEQFF. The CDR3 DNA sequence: TGTGCCAGCAGCGTAGTGGGTCAGGGAACCTACAATGAGCAGTTCTTC.

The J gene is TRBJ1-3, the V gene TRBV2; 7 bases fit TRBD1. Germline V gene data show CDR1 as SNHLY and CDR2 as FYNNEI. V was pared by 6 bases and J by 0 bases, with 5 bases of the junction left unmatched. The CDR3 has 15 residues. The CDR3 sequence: CASSVTGLSGNTIYF. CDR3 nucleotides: TGTGCCAGCAGCGTGACAGGGCTCTCTGGAAACACCATATATTTT.

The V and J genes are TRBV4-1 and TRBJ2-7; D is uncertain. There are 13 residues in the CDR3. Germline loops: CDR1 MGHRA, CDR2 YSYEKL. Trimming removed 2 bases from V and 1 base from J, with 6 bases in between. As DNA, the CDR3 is TGCGCCAGCAGCCAACTATTTTCCTACGAGCAGTACTTC. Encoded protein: CASSQLFSYEQYF.

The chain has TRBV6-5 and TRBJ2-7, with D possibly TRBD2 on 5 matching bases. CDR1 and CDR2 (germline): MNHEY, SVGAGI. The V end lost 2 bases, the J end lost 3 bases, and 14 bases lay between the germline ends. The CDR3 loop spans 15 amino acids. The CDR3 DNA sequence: TGTGCCAGCAGTTACACAGTGGTCGGGATCTACGAGCAGTACTTC. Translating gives CASSYTVVGIYEQYF.

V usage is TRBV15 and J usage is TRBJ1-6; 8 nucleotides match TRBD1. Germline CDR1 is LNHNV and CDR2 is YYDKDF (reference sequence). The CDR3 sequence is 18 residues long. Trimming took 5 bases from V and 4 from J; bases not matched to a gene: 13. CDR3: CATSGDNVNRGYNSPLHF. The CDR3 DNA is TGTGCCACCAGCGGCGACAATGTAAACAGGGGGTATAATTCACCCCTCCACTTT.

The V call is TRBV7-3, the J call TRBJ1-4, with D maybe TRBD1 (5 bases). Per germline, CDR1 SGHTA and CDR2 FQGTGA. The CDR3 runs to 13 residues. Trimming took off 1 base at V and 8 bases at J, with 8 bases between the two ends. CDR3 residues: CASSLNPGEKLFF. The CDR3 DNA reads TGTGCCAGCAGCTTAAACCCAGGGGAAAAACTGTTTTTT.

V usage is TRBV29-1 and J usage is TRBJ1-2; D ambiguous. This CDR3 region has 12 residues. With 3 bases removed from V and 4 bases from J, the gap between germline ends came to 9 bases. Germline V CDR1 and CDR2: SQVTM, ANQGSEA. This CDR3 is CSVDLKLYGYTF. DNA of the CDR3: TGCAGCGTTGATCTAAAACTCTATGGCTACACCTTC.

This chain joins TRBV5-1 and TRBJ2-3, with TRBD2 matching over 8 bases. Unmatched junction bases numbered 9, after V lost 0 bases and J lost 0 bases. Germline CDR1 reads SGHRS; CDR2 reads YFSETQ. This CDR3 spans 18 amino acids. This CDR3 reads CASSLAAGEIISTDTQYF. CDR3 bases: TGCGCCAGCAGCTTGGCAGCGGGGGAGATAATAAGCACAGATACGCAGTATTTT.

The DNA for the CDR3 is TGTGCCAGCAGTCTAGACCCTAGCGGGGGGACAGATACGCAGTATTTT. Translated, it gives CASSLDPSGGTDTQYF. The rearrangement links TRBV13 to TRBJ2-3; 11 nucleotides line up with TRBD2. CDR3 length: 16 amino acids. The V gene end was trimmed by 6 bases and the J gene end by 3 bases; junction bases not matched to a gene: 8. CDR1 is PRHDT, CDR2 FYEKMQ, per germline (reference sequence).

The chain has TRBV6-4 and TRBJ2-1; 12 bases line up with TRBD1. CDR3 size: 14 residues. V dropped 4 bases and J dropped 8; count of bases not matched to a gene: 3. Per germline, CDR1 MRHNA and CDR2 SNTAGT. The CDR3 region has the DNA TGTGCCAGCAGTGTGGGGACAGGGGGCGATGAGCAGTTCTTC. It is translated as CASSVGTGGDEQFF.